Presented here are 11 T cell receptor beta chains from one specimen sequenced in a study of blood T cell repertoires in COVID-19. Using immunoSEQ multiplex PCR, the repertoire was profiled, and TCRdb retains in-frame clones only, with some absent. The sample has under 300,000 clones; about 90% are singletons. The sequencing input was PBMCs or T cells enriched from blood (not recorded which). The receptor set was obtained from a human donor in a cohort exposed to, infected with or recovered from COVID-19 (not recorded which). The donor label of this sample is uncertain.

This chain joins TRBV6-5 and TRBJ2-1, with TRBD2 matching over 7 bases. CDR3 length: 15 residues. Germline V gives CDR1 MNHEY, CDR2 SVGAGI. With V trimmed by 0 bases and J by 4 bases, 3 bases remained unmatched. The DNA of the CDR3 is TGTGCCAGCAGTTACTCGGGGGGGGATTACAATGAGCAGTTCTTC. Translation gives CASSYSGGDYNEQFF.

The V gene is TRBV6-6, the J gene TRBJ2-4, with a tentative D call TRBD1 (5 bases). Germline-derived CDR1 and CDR2 are MNHNY and SVGAGI (reference sequence). The CDR3 extends over 16 amino acids. The germline V and J ends were trimmed by 2 bases and 2 bases, with 13 bases remaining between them. CDR3 loop: CASSYLRQGSKNIQYF. The CDR3 bases are TGTGCCAGCAGTTACCTAAGGCAGGGATCCAAAAACATTCAGTACTTC.

The rearrangement links TRBV6-6 to TRBJ1-1; tentatively, D is TRBD1 (5 bases). Trimming removed 4 bases at V and 5 bases at J, with 17 bases between. Germline V CDR1 and CDR2: MNHNY, SVGAGI (reference sequence). The CDR3 contains 15 residues. The CDR3 protein is CASSSRGGIGTEAFF. CDR3 DNA: TGTGCCAGCAGTTCTCGGGGGGGGATCGGGACTGAAGCTTTCTTT.

The chain couples TRBV5-1 to TRBJ2-1; possible D gene TRBD1, 6 bases. The CDR3 is 15 residues long. V lost 5 bases and J lost 4, with 16 bases in between. CDR1 and CDR2 (germline): SGHRS, YFSETQ. Written as DNA, the CDR3 is TGCGCCAGCAGGAAGCGAGACAGGCCTTACAATGAGCAGTTCTTC. It encodes CASRKRDRPYNEQFF.

The J gene is TRBJ2-1, the V gene TRBV6-1; 8 bases match TRBD1. This CDR3 comprises 18 residues. Germline CDR1 reads MNHNS; CDR2 reads SASEGT. With V trimmed by 3 bases and J by 4 bases, 14 bases remained unmatched. The CDR3 nucleotides read TGTGCCAGCAGTGAGGAGTCGGTGCAGGGGGCTTGGTACAATGAGCAGTTCTTC. Its protein product is CASSEESVQGAWYNEQFF.

The J gene is TRBJ1-2, the V gene TRBV6-5, with 9 bases that match TRBD1. Germline V CDR1 and CDR2: MNHEY, SVGAGI. The CDR3 spans 15 residues. J was trimmed by 6 bases and V by 5 bases; bases with no gene match: 10. The CDR3 region has the DNA TGTGCCAGCAGTCCGACAGGGGGGAGAATTGATGGCTACACCTTC. Encoded protein: CASSPTGGRIDGYTF.

V gene TRBV10-3 combines with J gene TRBJ1-1; tentatively, D is TRBD1 (5 bases). The CDR3 length is 13 residues. V lost 7 bases, J lost 6 bases, and 15 bases lay in between. CDR1 is ENHRY and CDR2 is SYGVKD in the germline V gene. The CDR3: CAITGESVAEAFF. As DNA, the CDR3 is TGTGCCATCACGGGGGAATCGGTCGCTGAAGCTTTCTTT.

The V gene is TRBV7-8, the J gene TRBJ2-3, with D maybe TRBD1 (6 bases). The CDR3 has 14 amino acids. V was trimmed by 2 bases and J by 6 bases, leaving 12 bases between them. Germline-derived CDR1 and CDR2 are SGHVS and FQNEAQ. CDR3 DNA: TGTGCCAGCAGCTTAACAGGGTCGGGCGATACGCAGTATTTT. It specifies CASSLTGSGDTQYF.

Note on this clone: The same CDR3 also results from other DNA sequences found in this sample. The chain is built from TRBV5-6 and TRBJ1-5; TRBD1 agrees at 9 bases. The V gene's germline CDR1 is SGHDT and CDR2 YYEEEE. V was clipped by 4 bases and J by 7 bases; unmatched bases: 6. The CDR3 has 14 residues. Written as DNA, the CDR3 is TGTGCCAGCAGCCTGGGACAGGGTGGACAGCCCCAGCATTTT. This encodes CASSLGQGGQPQHF.

The chain links TRBV27 to TRBJ2-1; D remains ambiguous. The CDR3 has 11 amino acids. Trimming pared 4 bases from V and 12 bases from J, leaving 10 bases between. Germline loops: CDR1 MNHEY, CDR2 SMNVEV (reference sequence). CDR3 in DNA: TGTGCCAGCAGTTCTCCCGGCGGGCAGTTCTTC. Translated, it gives CASSSPGGQFF.

J is TRBJ2-1 and V is TRBV12-5; a possible D gene is TRBD2 (5 bases). V lost 6 bases to trimming and J lost 7 bases, with 13 bases between them. The CDR3 runs to 13 residues. The germline V gene encodes CDR1 LGHNT and CDR2 FRNRAP. The CDR3 nucleotides are TGTGCTAGTGGCCTAATACTAGTTAATGAGCAGTTCTTC. This gives the protein CASGLILVNEQFF. The complete variable domain, with remaining parts taken from reference TRBV12-5 and TRBJ2-1, reads DARVTQTPRHKVTEMGQEVTMRCQPILGHNTVFWYRQTMMQGLELLAYFRNRAPLDDSGMPKDRFSAEMPDATLATLKIQPSEPRDSAVYFCASGLILVNEQFFGPGTRLTVL.